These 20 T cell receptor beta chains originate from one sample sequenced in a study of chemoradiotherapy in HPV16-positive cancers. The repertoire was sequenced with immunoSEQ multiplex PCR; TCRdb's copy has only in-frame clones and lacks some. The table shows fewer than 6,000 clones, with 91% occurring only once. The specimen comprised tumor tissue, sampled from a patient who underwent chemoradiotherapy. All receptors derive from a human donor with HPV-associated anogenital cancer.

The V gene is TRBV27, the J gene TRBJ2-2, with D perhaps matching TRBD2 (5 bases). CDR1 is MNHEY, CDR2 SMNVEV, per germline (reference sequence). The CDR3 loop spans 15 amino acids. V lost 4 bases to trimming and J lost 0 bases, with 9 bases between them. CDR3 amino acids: CASSSTRTNTGELFF. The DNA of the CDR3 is TGTGCCAGCAGTTCTACTAGGACGAACACCGGGGAGCTGTTTTTT.

The CDR3 nucleotides read TGTGCCAGCAGTCCCCAGGGGGCGGAACCTTACAATGAGCAGTTCTTC. It is translated as CASSPQGAEPYNEQFF. This chain joins TRBV27 and TRBJ2-1, with 8 positions matching TRBD1. The germline gives CDR1 MNHEY, CDR2 SMNVEV (reference sequence). J gave up 4 bases and V 5 bases, and 10 bases lay outside the gene matches. The CDR3 has 16 amino acids.

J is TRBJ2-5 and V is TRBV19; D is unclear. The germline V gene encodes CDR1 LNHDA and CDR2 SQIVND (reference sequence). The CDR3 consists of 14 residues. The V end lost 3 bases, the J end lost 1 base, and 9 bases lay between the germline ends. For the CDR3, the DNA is TGTGCCAGTAGTATTTCGGCATTCCAAGAGACCCAGTACTTC. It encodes CASSISAFQETQYF.

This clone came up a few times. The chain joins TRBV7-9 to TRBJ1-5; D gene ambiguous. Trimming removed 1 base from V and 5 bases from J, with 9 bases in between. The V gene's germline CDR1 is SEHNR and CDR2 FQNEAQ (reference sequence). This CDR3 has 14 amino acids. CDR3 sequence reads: CASSLGGADQPQHF. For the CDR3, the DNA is TGTGCCAGCAGCTTAGGAGGCGCGGATCAGCCCCAGCATTTT.

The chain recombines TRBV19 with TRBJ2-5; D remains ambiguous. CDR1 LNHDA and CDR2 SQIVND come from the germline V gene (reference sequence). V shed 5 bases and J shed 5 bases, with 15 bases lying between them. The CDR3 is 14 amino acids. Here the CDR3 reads CASSLRPDGETQYF. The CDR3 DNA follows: TGTGCCAGTAGTCTCCGGCCGGACGGGGAGACCCAGTACTTC.

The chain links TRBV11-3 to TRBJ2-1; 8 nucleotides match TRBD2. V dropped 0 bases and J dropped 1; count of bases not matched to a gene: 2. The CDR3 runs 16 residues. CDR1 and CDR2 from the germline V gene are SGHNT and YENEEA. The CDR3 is CASSLDASGSYNEQFF. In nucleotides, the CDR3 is TGTGCCAGCAGCTTAGACGCTAGCGGGTCCTACAATGAGCAGTTCTTC. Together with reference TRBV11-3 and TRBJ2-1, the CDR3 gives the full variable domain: EAGVVQSPRYKIIEKKQPVAFWCNPISGHNTLYWYLQNLGQGPELLIRYENEEAVDDSQLPKDRFSAERLKGVDSTLKIQPAELGDSAVYLCASSLDASGSYNEQFFGPGTRLTVL.

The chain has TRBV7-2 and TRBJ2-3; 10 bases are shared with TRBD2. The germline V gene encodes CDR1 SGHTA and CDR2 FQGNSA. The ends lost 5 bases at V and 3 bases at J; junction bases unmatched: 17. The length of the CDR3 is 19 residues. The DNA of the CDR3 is TGTGCCAGCAGCCGGGTAGGGGCTAGCGGGAGACCTAGTACAGATACGCAGTATTTT. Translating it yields CASSRVGASGRPSTDTQYF.

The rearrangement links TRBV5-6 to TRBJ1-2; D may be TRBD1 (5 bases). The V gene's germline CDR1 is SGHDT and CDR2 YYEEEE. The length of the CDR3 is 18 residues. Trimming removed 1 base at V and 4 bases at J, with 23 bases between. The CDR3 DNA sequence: TGTGCCAGCAGCTTGTCGAACGGGGCCCATCTAAGGGTCTATGGCTACACCTTC. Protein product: CASSLSNGAHLRVYGYTF.

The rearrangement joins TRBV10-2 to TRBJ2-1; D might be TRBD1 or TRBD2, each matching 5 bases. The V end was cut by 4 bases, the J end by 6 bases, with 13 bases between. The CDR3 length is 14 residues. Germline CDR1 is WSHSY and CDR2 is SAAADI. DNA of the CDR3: TGCGCCAGCAGTGGGGTTGGGGGATTCAATGAGCAGTTCTTC. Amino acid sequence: CASSGVGGFNEQFF.

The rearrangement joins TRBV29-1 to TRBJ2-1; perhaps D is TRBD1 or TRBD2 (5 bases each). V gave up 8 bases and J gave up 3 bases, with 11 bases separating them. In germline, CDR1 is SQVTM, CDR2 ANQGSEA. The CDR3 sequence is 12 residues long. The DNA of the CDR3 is TGCAGCTCCCGGGACGGCTACAATGAGCAGTTCTTC. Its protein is CSSRDGYNEQFF.

The DNA for the CDR3 is TGTGCCACCAGGGGACAGGGGGCAAATCAGCCCCAGCATTTT. It codes for CATRGQGANQPQHF. The chain recombines TRBV15 with TRBJ1-5; 12 positions match TRBD1. Germline assignment: CDR1 LNHNV and CDR2 YYDKDF (reference sequence). V was pared by 6 bases and J by 4 bases, with 1 base of the junction left unmatched. This CDR3 is 14 amino acids long.

The CDR3 protein is CASSFTGGGNTEAFF. Written as DNA, the CDR3 is TGTGCCAGCAGTTTCACCGGTGGGGGGAACACTGAAGCTTTCTTT. The V gene is TRBV2, the J gene TRBJ1-1; TRBD1 is a possible D gene (5 bases). CDR1 is SNHLY, CDR2 FYNNEI, per germline. The germline V and J ends were trimmed by 5 bases and 1 base, with 14 bases remaining between them. This CDR3 is built from 15 residues.

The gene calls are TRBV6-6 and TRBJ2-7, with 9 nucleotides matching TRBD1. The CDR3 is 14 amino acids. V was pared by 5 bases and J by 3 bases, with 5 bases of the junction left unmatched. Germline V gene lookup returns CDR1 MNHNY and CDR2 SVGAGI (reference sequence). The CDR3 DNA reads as TGTGCCAGCAGTAGGACAGGGGCAATCTACGAGCAGTACTTC. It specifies CASSRTGAIYEQYF.

CDR3 in DNA: TGTGCCAGCATCCTAAACTTAGCGGGAGGTAGGCGGTACAATGAGCAGTTCTTC. This encodes CASILNLAGGRRYNEQFF. The rearrangement uses TRBV7-2 and TRBJ2-1; 10 bases are shared with TRBD2. The CDR3 is 18 residues long. V dropped 7 bases and J dropped 4; count of bases not matched to a gene: 16. Germline V gene data show CDR1 as SGHTA and CDR2 as FQGNSA.

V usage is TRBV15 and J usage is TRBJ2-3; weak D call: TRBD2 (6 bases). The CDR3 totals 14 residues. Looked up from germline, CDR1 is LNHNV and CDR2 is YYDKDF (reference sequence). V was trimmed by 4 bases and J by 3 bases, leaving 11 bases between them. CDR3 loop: CATSTLAPTDTQYF. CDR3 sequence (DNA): TGTGCCACCAGCACGCTAGCGCCTACAGATACGCAGTATTTT.

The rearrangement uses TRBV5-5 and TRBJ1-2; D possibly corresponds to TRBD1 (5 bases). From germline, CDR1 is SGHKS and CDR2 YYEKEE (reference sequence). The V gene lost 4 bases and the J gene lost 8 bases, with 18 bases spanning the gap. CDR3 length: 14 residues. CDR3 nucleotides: TGTGCCAGCAGCGCGGGTCTTCAGAGGGGAGGCTACACCTTC. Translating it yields CASSAGLQRGGYTF.

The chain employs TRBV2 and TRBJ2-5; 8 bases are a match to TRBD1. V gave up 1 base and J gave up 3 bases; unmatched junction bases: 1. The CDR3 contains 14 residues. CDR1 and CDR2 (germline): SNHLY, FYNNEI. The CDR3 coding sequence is TGTGCCAGCAGTGAAGGGACAGGGAAAGAGACCCAGTACTTC. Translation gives CASSEGTGKETQYF.

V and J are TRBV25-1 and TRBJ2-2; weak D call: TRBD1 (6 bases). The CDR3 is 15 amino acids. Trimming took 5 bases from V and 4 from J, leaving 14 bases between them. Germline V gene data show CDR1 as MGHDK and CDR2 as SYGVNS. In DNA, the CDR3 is TGTGCCAGCAGTCAAAACAGGGTTGGCACCGGGGAGCTGTTTTTT. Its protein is CASSQNRVGTGELFF.

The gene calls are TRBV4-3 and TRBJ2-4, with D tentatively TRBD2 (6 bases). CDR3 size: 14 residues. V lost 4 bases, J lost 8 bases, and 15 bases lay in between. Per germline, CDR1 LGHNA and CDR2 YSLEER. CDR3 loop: CASSPGLGGDIQYF. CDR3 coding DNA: TGCGCCAGCAGCCCAGGTCTGGGCGGGGACATTCAGTACTTC.

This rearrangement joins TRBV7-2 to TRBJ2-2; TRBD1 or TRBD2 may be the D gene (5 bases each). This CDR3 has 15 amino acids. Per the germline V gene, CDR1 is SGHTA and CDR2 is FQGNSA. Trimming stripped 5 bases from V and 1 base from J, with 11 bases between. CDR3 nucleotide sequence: TGTGCCAGCAGCGTGGGACCCCTGAACACCGGGGAGCTGTTTTTT. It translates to CASSVGPLNTGELFF. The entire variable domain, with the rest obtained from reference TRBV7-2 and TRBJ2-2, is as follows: GAGVSQSPSNKVTEKGKDVELRCDPISGHTALYWYRQSLGQGLEFLIYFQGNSAPDKSGLPSDRFSAERTGGSVSTLTIQRTQQEDSAVYLCASSVGPLNTGELFFGEGSRLTVL.